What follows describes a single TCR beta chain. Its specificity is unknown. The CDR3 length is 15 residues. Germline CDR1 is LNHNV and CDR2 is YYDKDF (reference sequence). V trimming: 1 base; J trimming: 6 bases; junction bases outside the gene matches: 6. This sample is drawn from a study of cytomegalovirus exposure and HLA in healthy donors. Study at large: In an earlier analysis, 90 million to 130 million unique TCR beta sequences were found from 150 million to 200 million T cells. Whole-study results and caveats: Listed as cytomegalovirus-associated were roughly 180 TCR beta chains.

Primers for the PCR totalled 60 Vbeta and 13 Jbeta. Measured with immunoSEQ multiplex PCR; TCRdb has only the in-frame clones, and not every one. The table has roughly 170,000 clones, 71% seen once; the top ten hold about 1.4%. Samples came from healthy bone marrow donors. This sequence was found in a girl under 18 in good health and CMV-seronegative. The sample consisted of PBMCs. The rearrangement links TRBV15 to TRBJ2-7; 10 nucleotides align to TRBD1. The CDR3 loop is CATSRGQGALSEQYF. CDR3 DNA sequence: TGTGCCACCAGCAGAGGACAGGGGGCCCTCTCCGAGCAGTACTTC.